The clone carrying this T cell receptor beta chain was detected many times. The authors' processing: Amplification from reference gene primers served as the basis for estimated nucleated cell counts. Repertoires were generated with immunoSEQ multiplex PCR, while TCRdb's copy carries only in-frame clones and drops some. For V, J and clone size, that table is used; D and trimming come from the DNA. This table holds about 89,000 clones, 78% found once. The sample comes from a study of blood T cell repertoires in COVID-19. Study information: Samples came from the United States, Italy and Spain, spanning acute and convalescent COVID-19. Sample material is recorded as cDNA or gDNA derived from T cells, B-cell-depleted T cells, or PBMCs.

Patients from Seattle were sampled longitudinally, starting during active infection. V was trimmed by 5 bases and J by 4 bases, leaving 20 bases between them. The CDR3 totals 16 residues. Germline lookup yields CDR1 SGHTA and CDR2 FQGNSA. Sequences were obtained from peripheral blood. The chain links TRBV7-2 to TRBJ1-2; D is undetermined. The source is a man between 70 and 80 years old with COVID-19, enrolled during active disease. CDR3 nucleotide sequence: TGTGCCAGCAGCGTGGGGTGGGGTACTCGGGGCTATGGCTACACCTTC. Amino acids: CASSVGWGTRGYGYTF.